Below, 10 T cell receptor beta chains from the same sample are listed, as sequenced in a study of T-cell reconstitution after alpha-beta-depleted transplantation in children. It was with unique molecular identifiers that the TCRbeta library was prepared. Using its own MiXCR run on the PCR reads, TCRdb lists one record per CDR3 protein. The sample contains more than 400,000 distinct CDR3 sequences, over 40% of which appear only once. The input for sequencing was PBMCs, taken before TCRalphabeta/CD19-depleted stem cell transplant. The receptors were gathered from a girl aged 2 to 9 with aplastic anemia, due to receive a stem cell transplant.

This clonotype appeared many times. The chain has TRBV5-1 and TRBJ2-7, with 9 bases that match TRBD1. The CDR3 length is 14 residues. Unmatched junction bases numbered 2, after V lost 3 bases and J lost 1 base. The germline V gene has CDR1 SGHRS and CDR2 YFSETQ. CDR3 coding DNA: TGCGCCAGCAGCTCCGGGACAGGGTCCTACGAGCAGTACTTC. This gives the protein CASSSGTGSYEQYF.

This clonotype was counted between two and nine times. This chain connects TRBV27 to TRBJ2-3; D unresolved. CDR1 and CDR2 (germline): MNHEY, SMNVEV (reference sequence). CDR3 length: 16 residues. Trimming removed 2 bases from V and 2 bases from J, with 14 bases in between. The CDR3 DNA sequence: TGTGCCAGCAGTTTAGTGCCTACCCCCCACACAGATACGCAGTATTTT. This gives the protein CASSLVPTPHTDTQYF.

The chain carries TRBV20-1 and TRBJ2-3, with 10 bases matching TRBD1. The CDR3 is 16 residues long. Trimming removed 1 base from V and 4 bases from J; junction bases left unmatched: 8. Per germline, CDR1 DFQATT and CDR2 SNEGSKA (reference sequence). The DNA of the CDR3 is TGCAGTGCTAGAGCGGAGGACAGGGGGAGCCCAGATACGCAGTATTTT. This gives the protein CSARAEDRGSPDTQYF.

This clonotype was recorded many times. In DNA, the CDR3 is TGTGCCAGCAGCTTTAACAGTGAGACTAGCACAGATACGCAGTATTTT. It encodes CASSFNSETSTDTQYF. The chain has TRBV7-8 and TRBJ2-3; D remains unclear. V lost 3 bases and J 0 bases, leaving 13 bases between the germline ends. CDR1 is SGHVS, CDR2 FQNEAQ, per germline. The CDR3 sequence is 16 residues long.

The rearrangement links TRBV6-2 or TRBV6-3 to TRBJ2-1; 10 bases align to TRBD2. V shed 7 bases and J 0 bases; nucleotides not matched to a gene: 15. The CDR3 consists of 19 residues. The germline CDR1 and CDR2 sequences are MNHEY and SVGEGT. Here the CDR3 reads CASTTRGSGRRFSYNEQFF. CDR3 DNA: TGTGCCAGCACCACGAGGGGTAGCGGGAGGAGGTTCTCCTACAATGAGCAGTTCTTC.

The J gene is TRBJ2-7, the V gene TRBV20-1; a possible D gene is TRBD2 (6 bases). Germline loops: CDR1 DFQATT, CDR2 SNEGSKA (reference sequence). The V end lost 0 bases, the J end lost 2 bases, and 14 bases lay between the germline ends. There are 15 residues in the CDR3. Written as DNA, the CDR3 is TGCAGTGCTAGAGATAATGACGGGAGACCCTACGAGCAGTACTTC. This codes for CSARDNDGRPYEQYF.

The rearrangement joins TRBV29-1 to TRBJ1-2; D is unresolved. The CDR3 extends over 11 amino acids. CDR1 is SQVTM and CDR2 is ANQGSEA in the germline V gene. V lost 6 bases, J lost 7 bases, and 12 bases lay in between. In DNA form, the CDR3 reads TGCAGCGTCCCTTGGGCGGGTGGCTACACCTTC. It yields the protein CSVPWAGGYTF.

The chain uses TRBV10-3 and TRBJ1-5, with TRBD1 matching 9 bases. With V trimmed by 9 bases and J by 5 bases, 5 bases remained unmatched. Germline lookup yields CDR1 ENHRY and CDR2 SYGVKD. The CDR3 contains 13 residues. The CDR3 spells CAIRDREDQPQHF. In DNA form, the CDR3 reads TGTGCCATAAGGGACAGGGAAGATCAGCCCCAGCATTTT.

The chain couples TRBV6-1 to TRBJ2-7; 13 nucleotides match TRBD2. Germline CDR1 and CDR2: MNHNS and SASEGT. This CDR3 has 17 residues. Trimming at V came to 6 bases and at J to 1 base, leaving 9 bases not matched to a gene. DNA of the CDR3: TGTGCCAGCAGCCTTAGACTAGCGGGGGGCAAATCCTACGAGCAGTACTTC. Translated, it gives CASSLRLAGGKSYEQYF.

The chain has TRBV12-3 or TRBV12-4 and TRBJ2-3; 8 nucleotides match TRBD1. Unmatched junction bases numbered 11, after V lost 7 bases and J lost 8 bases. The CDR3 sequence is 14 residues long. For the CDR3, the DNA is TGTGCCAGCACCCAGGGGGCCCGAGGGAGTACGCAGTATTTT. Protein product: CASTQGARGSTQYF.